This T cell receptor beta chain is from a study of beta chain features in type 1 diabetes. Study-wide context: Patients looked much like healthy donors when it came to age, gender and cell yields. Study-level results: Shortening of TCRB CDR3s, moderate but significant, appeared in all four CD4+ subsets of Type 1 diabetes patients.

The whole isolated RNA underwent reverse transcription, so sequencing captured expressed TCRB transcripts. Here immunoSEQ multiplex PCR was the method, and the copy in TCRdb shows in-frame clones only, minus some. The top ten clones hold roughly 0.44% of a sample with 300,000 or so clones, roughly 8% of them seen once. Trimming shortened V by 1 base and J by 2 bases, and 7 bases separated the two germline ends. CDR3 length: 15 amino acids. Germline CDR1 is SGHRS and CDR2 is YFSETQ. The table lists this clone with many counts. Its antigen remains unknown. This receptor was obtained from a woman aged 18-29 years in good health. Source material: central memory CD4+ T cells from blood. V is TRBV5-1 and J is TRBJ2-6, with a weak D call TRBD1 (6 bases). This chain's CDR3 is CASSLSGAGANVLTF. The CDR3 nucleotides are TGCGCCAGCAGCTTGTCAGGGGCTGGGGCCAACGTCCTGACTTTC.